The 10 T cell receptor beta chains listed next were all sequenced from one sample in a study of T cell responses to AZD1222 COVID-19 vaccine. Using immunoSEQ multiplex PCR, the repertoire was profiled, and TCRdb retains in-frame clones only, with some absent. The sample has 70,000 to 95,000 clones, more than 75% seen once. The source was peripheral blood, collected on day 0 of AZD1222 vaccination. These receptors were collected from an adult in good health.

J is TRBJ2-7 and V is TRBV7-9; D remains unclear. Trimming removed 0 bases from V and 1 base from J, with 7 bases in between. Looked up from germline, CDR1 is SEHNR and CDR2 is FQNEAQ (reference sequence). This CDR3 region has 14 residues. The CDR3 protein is CASSLAGTSYEQYF. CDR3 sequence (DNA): TGTGCCAGCAGCTTAGCGGGTACGTCCTACGAGCAGTACTTC. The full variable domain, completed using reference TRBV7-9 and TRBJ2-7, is DTGVSQNPRHKITKRGQNVTFRCDPISEHNRLYWYRQTLGQGPEFLTYFQNEAQLEKSRLLSDRFSAERPKGSFSTLEIQRTEQGDSAMYLCASSLAGTSYEQYFGPGTRLTVT.

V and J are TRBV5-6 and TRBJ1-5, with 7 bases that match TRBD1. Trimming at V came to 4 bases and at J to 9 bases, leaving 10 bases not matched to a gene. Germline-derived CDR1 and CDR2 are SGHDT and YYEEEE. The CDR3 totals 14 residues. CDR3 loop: CASSRTGSDGPQHF. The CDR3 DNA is TGTGCCAGCAGCAGGACAGGATCCGATGGGCCCCAGCATTTT. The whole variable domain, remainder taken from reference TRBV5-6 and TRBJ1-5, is DAGVTQSPTHLIKTRGQQVTLRCSPKSGHDTVSWYQQALGQGPQFIFQYYEEEERQRGNFPDRFSGHQFPNYSSELNVNALLLGDSALYLCASSRTGSDGPQHFGDGTRLSIL.

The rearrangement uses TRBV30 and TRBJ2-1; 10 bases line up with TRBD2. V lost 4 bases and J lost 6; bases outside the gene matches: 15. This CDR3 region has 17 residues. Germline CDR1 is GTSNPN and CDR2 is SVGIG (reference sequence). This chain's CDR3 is CAWMASLLAGVSNEQFF. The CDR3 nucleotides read TGTGCCTGGATGGCCTCCCTGCTAGCGGGAGTGAGCAATGAGCAGTTCTTC. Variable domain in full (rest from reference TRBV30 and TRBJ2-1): SQTIHQWPATLVQPVGSPLSLECTVEGTSNPNLYWYRQAAGRGLQLLFYSVGIGQISSEVPQNLSASRPQDRQFILSSKKLLLSDSGFYLCAWMASLLAGVSNEQFFGPGTRLTVL.

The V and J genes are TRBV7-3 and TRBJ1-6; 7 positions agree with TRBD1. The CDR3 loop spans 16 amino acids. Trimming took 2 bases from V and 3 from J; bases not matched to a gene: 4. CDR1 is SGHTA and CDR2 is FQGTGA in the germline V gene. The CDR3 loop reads CASSLGGTVYNSPLHF. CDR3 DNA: TGTGCCAGCAGCTTAGGGGGGACAGTCTATAATTCACCCCTCCACTTT.

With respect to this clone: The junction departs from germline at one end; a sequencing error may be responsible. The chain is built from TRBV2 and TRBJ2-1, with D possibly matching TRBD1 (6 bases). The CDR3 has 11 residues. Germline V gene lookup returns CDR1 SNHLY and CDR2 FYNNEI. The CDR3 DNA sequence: TGTGCCAGCAGCCTTTCAGGGGATGAGGTCTTC. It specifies CASSLSGDEVF.

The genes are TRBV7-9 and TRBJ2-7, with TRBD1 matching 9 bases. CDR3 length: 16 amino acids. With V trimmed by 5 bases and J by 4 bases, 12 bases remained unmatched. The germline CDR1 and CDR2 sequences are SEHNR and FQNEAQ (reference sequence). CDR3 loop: CASSRRGTGNRYEQYF. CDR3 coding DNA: TGTGCCAGCAGCCGGAGGGGGACAGGGAATAGGTACGAGCAGTACTTC.

CDR3 sequence: CASTAKPNTGELFF. The CDR3, as DNA: TGTGCCAGCACCGCAAAACCGAACACCGGGGAGCTGTTTTTT. The gene calls are TRBV6-4 and TRBJ2-2, with D hard to call. The germline CDR1 and CDR2 sequences are MRHNA and SNTAGT. This CDR3 is built from 14 residues. The germline V and J ends were trimmed by 7 bases and 0 bases, with 9 bases remaining between them.

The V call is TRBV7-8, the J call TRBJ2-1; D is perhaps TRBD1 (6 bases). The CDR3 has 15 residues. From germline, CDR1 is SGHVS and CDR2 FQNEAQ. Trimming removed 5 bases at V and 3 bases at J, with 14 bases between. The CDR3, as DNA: TGTGCCAGCAGCCCCCGGGACACCGACTACAATGAGCAGTTCTTC. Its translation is CASSPRDTDYNEQFF. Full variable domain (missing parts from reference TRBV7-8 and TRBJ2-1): GAGVSQSPRYKVAKRGQDVALRCDPISGHVSLFWYQQALGQGPEFLTYFQNEAQLDKSGLPSDRFFAERPEGSVSTLKIQRTQQEDSAVYLCASSPRDTDYNEQFFGPGTRLTVL.

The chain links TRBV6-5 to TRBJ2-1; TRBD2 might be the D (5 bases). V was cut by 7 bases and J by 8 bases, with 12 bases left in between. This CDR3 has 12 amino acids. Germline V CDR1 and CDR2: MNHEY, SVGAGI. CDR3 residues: CASNPSGHEQFF. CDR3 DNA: TGTGCCAGCAACCCAAGCGGACATGAGCAGTTCTTC.

The DNA of the CDR3 is TGTGCCAGCAGCCCATATCTAGGCGGAGAGCAGTACTTC. The encoded protein is CASSPYLGGEQYF. The V gene is TRBV7-2, the J gene TRBJ2-7; D remains ambiguous. CDR1 is SGHTA, CDR2 FQGNSA, per germline. The CDR3 runs to 13 residues. The V end lost 5 bases, the J end lost 7 bases, and 15 bases lay between the germline ends.